This is a list of T cell receptor beta chains from one sample in a study of blood T cells in healthy people across ages. Each CDR3 protein gets one entry after TCRdb re-called the 5' RACE reads with MiXCR. Of 1.8 million or so distinct CDR3 sequences listed, roughly two fifths are singletons. Sequenced sample: blood. These receptors all stem from a human donor in good health. Both conserved end residues are part of each CDR3. The D gene is left open where the match is weak. Size is stated for part of the rows, as once, few or many counts, or as a class when the clone is expanded.

d_gene	v_gene	abundance	j_gene	CDR3aa	CDR3nt
-	TRBV7-9	few	TRBJ2-7	CASSLTGGSYNEQYF	TGTGCCAGCAGCCTTACCGGCGGTTCCTACAATGAGCAGTACTTC
TRBD1	TRBV5-1	-	TRBJ1-2	CASSSGTGIYYGYTF	TGCGCCAGCAGCTCCGGGACAGGGATTTACTATGGCTACACCTTC
-	TRBV7-9	-	TRBJ2-5	CASSLQLPPETQYF	TGTGCCAGCAGCTTGCAATTACCCCCAGAGACCCAGTACTTC
TRBD1	TRBV24-1	few	TRBJ1-2	CATSDRHGQGASYGYTF	TGTGCCACCAGTGATCGTCACGGACAGGGGGCATCTTATGGCTACACCTTC
TRBD1	TRBV6-5	-	TRBJ2-3	CASSRDRRTSTDTQYF	TGTGCCAGCAGTAGGGACAGACGAACTAGCACAGATACGCAGTATTTT
TRBD1	TRBV6-6	many	TRBJ2-7	CASRWDSAHEQYF	TGTGCCAGCAGATGGGACAGTGCCCACGAGCAGTACTTC
TRBD2	TRBV18	few	TRBJ2-1	CASSPLPSGVFDEQFF	TGTGCCAGCTCACCATTGCCTAGCGGGGTTTTTGATGAGCAGTTCTTC
TRBD1	TRBV7-8	few	TRBJ2-5	CASSQIPGQPSAEETQYF	TGTGCCAGCAGCCAAATCCCGGGACAGCCGTCCGCGGAGGAGACCCAGTACTTC
-	TRBV4-3	-	TRBJ1-2	CASSPREGAYGYTF	TGCGCCAGCAGCCCCCGGGAAGGCGCTTATGGCTACACCTTC
-	TRBV6-6	few	TRBJ2-7	CASTPDPSSYEQYF	TGTGCCAGCACCCCCGACCCCAGCTCCTACGAGCAGTACTTC
-	TRBV14	many	TRBJ1-2	CASSPTDYGYTF	TGTGCCAGCAGCCCGACAGACTATGGCTACACCTTC
-	TRBV12-3/TRBV12-4	-	TRBJ2-1	CASSAGTPANEQFF	TGTGCCAGCAGTGCCGGGACTCCTGCTAATGAGCAGTTCTTC
-	TRBV5-1	many	TRBJ2-3	CASSSQGDTQYF	TGCGCCAGCAGCTCACAGGGAGATACGCAGTATTTT
-	TRBV14	-	TRBJ1-1	CASSSQTSYGEAFF	TGTGCCAGCAGCTCCCAGACCTCATACGGTGAAGCTTTCTTT
-	TRBV6-2/TRBV6-3	few	TRBJ2-1	CASSYGSSNEQFF	TGTGCCAGCAGTTACGGGAGTTCCAATGAGCAGTTCTTC
-	TRBV12-3/TRBV12-4	-	TRBJ1-1	CASSFFQLTDPEAFF	TGTGCCAGCAGTTTTTTCCAGCTCACCGACCCTGAAGCTTTCTTT
-	TRBV15	once	TRBJ2-3	CATSTPDTDTDTQYF	TGTGCCACCAGCACCCCCGACACAGACACAGATACGCAGTATTTT
-	TRBV7-2	-	TRBJ1-1	CASSSSGGWNTEAFF	TGCGCCAGCAGCTCCTCGGGCGGGTGGAACACTGAAGCTTTCTTT
TRBD2	TRBV7-3	few	TRBJ2-5	CASTTGGEETQYF	TGTGCCAGCACGACGGGAGGGGAAGAGACCCAGTACTTC
TRBD1	TRBV11-2	-	TRBJ1-1	CASSLLGQGAYTEAFF	TGTGCCAGCAGCCTACTGGGACAGGGGGCCTACACTGAAGCTTTCTTT
TRBD1	TRBV27	-	TRBJ2-1	CASSPQGPFNEQFF	TGTGCCAGCAGTCCACAGGGGCCTTTCAATGAGCAGTTCTTC
-	TRBV7-2	few	TRBJ2-1	CASSLPLTRSVEQFF	TGTGCCAGCAGCTTACCCTTGACTAGATCCGTTGAGCAGTTCTTC
-	TRBV7-2	few	TRBJ2-1	CASRKKGEQFF	TGTGCCAGCAGAAAGAAGGGTGAGCAGTTCTTC
-	TRBV20-1	-	TRBJ1-6	CSARIPGQGHNSPLHF	TGCAGTGCTAGAATCCCGGGGCAGGGCCATAATTCACCCCTCCACTTT
-	TRBV7-2	-	TRBJ1-2	CASSLMVAGYTF	TGTGCCAGCAGCTTAATGGTGGCAGGCTACACCTTC
-	TRBV5-1	-	TRBJ2-3	CASSLETGGDTQYF	TGCGCCAGCAGCTTGGAGACGGGCGGAGATACGCAGTATTTT
TRBD1	TRBV12-3/TRBV12-4	few	TRBJ2-7	CASSPLGTGLYEQYF	TGTGCCAGCAGTCCGCTCGGGACAGGGCTCTACGAGCAGTACTTC
-	TRBV5-1	-	TRBJ2-5	CASSLRHAPRYNEQYF	TGCGCCAGCAGCCTTAGACATGCCCCAAGATACAATGAGCAGTACTTC
-	TRBV20-1	many	TRBJ2-3	CSARGFLGGPYTDTQYF	TGCAGTGCTAGAGGATTCCTTGGGGGGCCATACACAGATACGCAGTATTTT
-	TRBV6-2/TRBV6-3	-	TRBJ2-7	CATAPLVLNYEQYF	TGTGCCACCGCCCCCCTCGTCTTAAACTACGAGCAGTACTTC
TRBD1	TRBV4-3	-	TRBJ2-7	CASSQRTGVNYEQYF	TGCGCCAGCAGCCAAAGGACAGGGGTTAATTACGAGCAGTACTTC
-	TRBV20-1	many	TRBJ1-2	CSASHNYGYTF	TGCAGTGCTAGTCATAACTATGGCTACACCTTC
TRBD2	TRBV4-3	-	TRBJ2-4	CASSQPLAGTQYF	TGCGCCAGCAGTCAACCTTTAGCGGGGACTCAGTACTTC
TRBD1	TRBV28	-	TRBJ2-1	CASSLGSRTGKNEQFF	TGTGCCAGCAGTTTAGGTTCCAGGACAGGAAAAAATGAGCAGTTCTTC
TRBD1	TRBV12-3/TRBV12-4	many	TRBJ2-4	CASRTQGSSSKNIQYF	TGTGCCAGCAGAACACAGGGGTCATCGTCCAAAAACATTCAGTACTTC
TRBD1	TRBV27	-	TRBJ1-1	CASSPGQAGTEAFF	TGTGCCAGCAGTCCGGGACAGGCGGGGACTGAAGCTTTCTTT
TRBD1	TRBV30	few	TRBJ2-7	CAWGTGASYEQYF	TGTGCCTGGGGGACAGGGGCTTCCTACGAGCAGTACTTC
-	TRBV9	-	TRBJ1-4	CASSVTGGQEKLFF	TGTGCCAGCAGCGTGACCGGGGGTCAGGAAAAACTGTTTTTT
-	TRBV20-1	few	TRBJ1-2	CSATVSNYGYTF	TGCAGTGCTACGGTTTCTAACTATGGCTACACCTTC
-	TRBV7-9	-	TRBJ1-6	CASSLDLGGSPLHF	TGTGCCAGCAGCCTGGACTTGGGAGGTTCACCCCTCCACTTT
-	TRBV29-1	once	TRBJ1-1	CSVERGGSRNTEAFF	TGCAGCGTTGAACGAGGGGGGTCTCGGAACACTGAAGCTTTCTTT
-	TRBV7-9	few	TRBJ1-6	CASSLGSHNSPLHF	TGTGCCAGCAGCTTAGGATCCCATAATTCACCCCTCCACTTT
-	TRBV12-3/TRBV12-4	-	TRBJ1-2	CACTGGLVPNYGYTF	TGTGCCTGCACCGGCGGTTTGGTCCCGAACTATGGCTACACCTTC
-	TRBV7-2	-	TRBJ1-2	CASSSQQVNYGYTF	TGTGCCAGCAGCTCCCAACAGGTCAACTATGGCTACACCTTC
-	TRBV10-3	-	TRBJ1-2	CAIIQGPNSNYGYTF	TGTGCCATCATTCAGGGGCCAAACTCGAACTATGGCTACACCTTC
TRBD1	TRBV4-3	few	TRBJ2-7	CASSQEHRGFFHEQYF	TGCGCCAGCAGCCAAGAGCACAGGGGGTTTTTCCACGAGCAGTACTTC
-	TRBV5-6	-	TRBJ2-1	CASSSWDWNEQFF	TGTGCCAGCAGCTCGTGGGACTGGAATGAGCAGTTCTTC
TRBD1	TRBV3-1	few	TRBJ2-3	CASSQKTGKTDTQYF	TGTGCCAGCAGCCAAAAGACAGGGAAGACAGATACGCAGTATTTT
-	TRBV29-1	-	TRBJ2-6	CSVEVMGANVLTF	TGCAGCGTTGAAGTAATGGGGGCCAACGTCCTGACTTTC
-	TRBV5-1	-	TRBJ2-1	CASSPRQRDYNEQFF	TGCGCCAGCAGCCCGCGACAGCGAGACTACAATGAGCAGTTCTTC
TRBD2	TRBV12-3/TRBV12-4	-	TRBJ2-7	CASSFDAGGSTYEQYF	TGTGCCAGCAGTTTTGACGCGGGGGGCTCCACCTACGAGCAGTACTTC
-	TRBV27	many	TRBJ2-5	CASSRTPEDQETQYF	TGTGCCAGCAGCCGTACGCCAGAAGACCAAGAGACCCAGTACTTC